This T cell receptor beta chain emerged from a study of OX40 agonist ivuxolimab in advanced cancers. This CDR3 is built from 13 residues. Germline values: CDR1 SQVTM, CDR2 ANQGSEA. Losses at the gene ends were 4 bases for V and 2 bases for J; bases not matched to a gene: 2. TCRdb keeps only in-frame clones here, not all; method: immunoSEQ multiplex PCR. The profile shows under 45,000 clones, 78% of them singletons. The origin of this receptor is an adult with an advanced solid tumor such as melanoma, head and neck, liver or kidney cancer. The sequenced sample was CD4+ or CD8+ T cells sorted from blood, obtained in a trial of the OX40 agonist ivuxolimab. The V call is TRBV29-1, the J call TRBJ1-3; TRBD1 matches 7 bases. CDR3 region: CSVAQGAGNTIYF. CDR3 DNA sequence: TGCAGCGTTGCTCAGGGGGCTGGAAACACCATATATTTT.